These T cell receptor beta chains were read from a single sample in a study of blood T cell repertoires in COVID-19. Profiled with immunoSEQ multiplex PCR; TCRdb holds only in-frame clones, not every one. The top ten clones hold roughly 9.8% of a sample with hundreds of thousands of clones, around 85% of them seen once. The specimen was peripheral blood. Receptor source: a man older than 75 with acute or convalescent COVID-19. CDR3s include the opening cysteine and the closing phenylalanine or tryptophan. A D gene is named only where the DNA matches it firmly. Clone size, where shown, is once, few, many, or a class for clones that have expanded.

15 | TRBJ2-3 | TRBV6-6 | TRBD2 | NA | TGTGCCAGCAGTATCGGGACTACCGGCACAGATACGCAGTATTTT | CASSIGTTGTDTQYF
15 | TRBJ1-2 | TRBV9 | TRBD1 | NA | TGTGCCAGCAGCGTAGTGGGACAGGGTTTGGAGGGCTACACCTTC | CASSVVGQGLEGYTF
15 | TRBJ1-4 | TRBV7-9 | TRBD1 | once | TGTGCCAGCAGCTTAGCGGCAGGGGGAATGGAAAAACTGTTTTTT | CASSLAAGGMEKLFF
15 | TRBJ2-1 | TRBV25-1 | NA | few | TGTGCCAGCACTAAGGGGATAGCCCGCCTCAATGAGCAGTTCTTC | CASTKGIARLNEQFF
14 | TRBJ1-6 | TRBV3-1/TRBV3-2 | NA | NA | TGTGCCAGCAGCCAGTCAGGGGTTAATTCACCCCTCCACTTT | CASSQSGVNSPLHF
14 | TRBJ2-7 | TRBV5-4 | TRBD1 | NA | TGTGCCAGCAGCTTGCAGGGGGCTACCTACGAGCAGTACTTC | CASSLQGATYEQYF
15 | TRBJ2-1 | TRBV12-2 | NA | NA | TGTGCAAGTCCCAAGGAGCGGGAGGTTGTATATGAGCAGTTCTTC | CASPKEREVVYEQFF
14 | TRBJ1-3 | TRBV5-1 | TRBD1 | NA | TGCGCCAGCAGCGCGGACAGGGAGGGGAACACCATATATTTT | CASSADREGNTIYF
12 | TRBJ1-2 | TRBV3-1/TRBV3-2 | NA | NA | TGTGCCAGCAGCCTCCGGGGTGACCCTTACACCTTC | CASSLRGDPYTF
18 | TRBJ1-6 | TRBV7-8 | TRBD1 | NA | TGTGCCAGCAGCAATACTGGGGGGAAGGGGGCGAGAAATTCACCCCTCCACTTT | CASSNTGGKGARNSPLHF
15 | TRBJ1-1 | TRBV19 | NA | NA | TGTGCCAGTAGTGATCGGTGGGGAGGGAACACTGAAGCTTTCTTT | CASSDRWGGNTEAFF
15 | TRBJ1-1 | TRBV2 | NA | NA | TGTGCCAGCAGTGAAGATATGGGCGCGAACACTGAAGCTTTCTTT | CASSEDMGANTEAFF
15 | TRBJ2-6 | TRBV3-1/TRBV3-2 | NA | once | TGTGCCAGCAGCCAAGGGGCGTATGAGTCCAACGTCCTGACTTTC | CASSQGAYESNVLTF
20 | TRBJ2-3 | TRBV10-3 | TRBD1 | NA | TGTGCCATCAGTGAGCCCCTAGGTGTGGGAAAGACAGGGAGCACAGATACGCAGTATTTT | CAISEPLGVGKTGSTDTQYF
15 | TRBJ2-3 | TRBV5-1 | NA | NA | TGCGCCAGCAGCTTCTCCCGACTACGCACAGATACGCAGTATTTT | CASSFSRLRTDTQYF
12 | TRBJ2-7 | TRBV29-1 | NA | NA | TGCAGCGTTGAGCAGGGGAGCCACGAGCAGTACTTC | CSVEQGSHEQYF
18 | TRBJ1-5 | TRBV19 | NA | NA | TGTGCCAGTAGTTATTCCCACAGGGTTGAGATTAGCAATCAGCCCCAGCATTTT | CASSYSHRVEISNQPQHF
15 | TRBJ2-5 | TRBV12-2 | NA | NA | TGTGCAAGTCGCCGACCCGCCAGGGGGCAAGAGACCCAGTACTTC | CASRRPARGQETQYF
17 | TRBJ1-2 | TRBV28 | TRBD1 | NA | TGTGCCAGCAGTGTGGGGGGACAGGGAAACATCTACTATGGCTACACCTTC | CASSVGGQGNIYYGYTF
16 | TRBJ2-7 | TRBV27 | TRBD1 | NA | TGTGCCAGCAGTCACAGGACAGGGGAAAGCTCCTACGAGCAGTACTTC | CASSHRTGESSYEQYF
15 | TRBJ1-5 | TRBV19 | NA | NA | TGTGCCAGTAGTATGGGAGGGGTTGGCAATCAGCCCCAGCATTTT | CASSMGGVGNQPQHF
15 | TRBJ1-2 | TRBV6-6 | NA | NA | TGTGCCAGCAAAGACAAGGACAGACTTAACTATGGCTACACCTTC | CASKDKDRLNYGYTF